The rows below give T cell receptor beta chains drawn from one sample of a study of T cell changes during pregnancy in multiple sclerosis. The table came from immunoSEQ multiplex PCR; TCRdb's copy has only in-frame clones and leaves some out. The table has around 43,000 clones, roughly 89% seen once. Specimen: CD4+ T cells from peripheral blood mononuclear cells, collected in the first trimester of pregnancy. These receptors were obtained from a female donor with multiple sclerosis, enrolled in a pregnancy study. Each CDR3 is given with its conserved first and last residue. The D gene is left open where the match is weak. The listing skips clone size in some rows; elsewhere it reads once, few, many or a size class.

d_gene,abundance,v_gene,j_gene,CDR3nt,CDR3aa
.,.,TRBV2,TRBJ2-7,TGTGCCAGCAGTGAAAGCGGTCCAGGTCTCTACGAGCAGTACTTC,CASSESGPGLYEQYF
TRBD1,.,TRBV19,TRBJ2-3,TGTGCCAGTAGTTCCGGGACAGTCTTCACAGATACGCAGTATTTT,CASSSGTVFTDTQYF
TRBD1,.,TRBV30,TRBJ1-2,TGTGCCTGGAGTGCCCAGACAGGGTTAGGCTACACCTTC,CAWSAQTGLGYTF
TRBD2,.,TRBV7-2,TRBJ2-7,TGTGCCAGCAGCACCTCCCCGGGGACTATAAAGTACTTC,CASSTSPGTIKYF
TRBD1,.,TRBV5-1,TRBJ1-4,TGCGCCAGCAGCATGGGACAGATTAATGAAAAACTGTTTTTT,CASSMGQINEKLFF
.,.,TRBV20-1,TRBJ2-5,TGCAGTGCTCGGGACCAAGAGACCCAGTACTTC,CSARDQETQYF
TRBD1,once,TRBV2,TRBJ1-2,TGTGCCAGCAGTGAAGCGCAAACAGGGGAAGGCTACACCTTC,CASSEAQTGEGYTF
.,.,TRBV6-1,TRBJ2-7,TGTGCCAGCAGTGAAGCGCTTCGCGGGGGCCGTTACGAGCAGTACTTC,CASSEALRGGRYEQYF
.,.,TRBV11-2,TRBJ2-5,TGTGCCAGCAGCGGAGACAGGAAAGAGACCCAGTACTTC,CASSGDRKETQYF
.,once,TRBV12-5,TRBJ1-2,TGTGCTAGTGATGGACAGATGGGCTACACCTTC,CASDGQMGYTF
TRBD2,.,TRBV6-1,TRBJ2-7,TGTGCCAGCAGTGAAGCCCGACTAGCGGGAGGCTACGAGCAGTACTTC,CASSEARLAGGYEQYF
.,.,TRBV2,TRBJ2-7,TGTGCCAGCAGTCCCCAACCCCCCGGGTTCAACGAGCAGTACTTC,CASSPQPPGFNEQYF
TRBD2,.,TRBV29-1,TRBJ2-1,TGCAGCGTTGAAAGGGGGACTAGCGGTGGCGATGAGCAGTTCTTC,CSVERGTSGGDEQFF
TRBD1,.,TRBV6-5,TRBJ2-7,TGTGCCAGCAGTAGATACGGACAGGGGCTAATTGAGCAGTACTTC,CASSRYGQGLIEQYF
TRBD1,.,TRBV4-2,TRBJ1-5,TGTGCCAGCAGCCTTTATGGGGACAGGGGCCAGCCCCAGCATTTT,CASSLYGDRGQPQHF
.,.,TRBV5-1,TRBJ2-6,TGCGCCAGCAGCGGGCAGGGGGGGGCCAACGTCCTGACTTTC,CASSGQGGANVLTF
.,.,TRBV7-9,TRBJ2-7,TGTGCCAGCAGTTCAGGCAGGGTCTACGAGCAGTACTTC,CASSSGRVYEQYF
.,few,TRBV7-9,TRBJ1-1,TGTGCCAGCAGCTTATCGGACACTGAAGCTTTCTTT,CASSLSDTEAFF
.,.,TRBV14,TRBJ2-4,TGTGCCAGCAGCCAAGATAGTGGCAGGTTTGTGCACTTC,CASSQDSGRFVHF
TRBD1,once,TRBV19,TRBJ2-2,TGTGCCAGTTCCGGGACAGGGAACACCGGGGAGCTGTTTTTT,CASSGTGNTGELFF
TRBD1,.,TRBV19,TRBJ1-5,TGTGCCAGTAGTATGGAAGGGGGCGCGGTTCAGCCCCAGCATTTT,CASSMEGGAVQPQHF
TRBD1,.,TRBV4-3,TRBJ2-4,TGCGCCAGCAGCCAAGATTGGATCGGGACAGGTCTAAACATTCAGTACTTC,CASSQDWIGTGLNIQYF
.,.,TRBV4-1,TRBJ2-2,TGCGCCAGCAGCCTAGGACAGACGAACACCGGGGAGCTGTTTTTT,CASSLGQTNTGELFF
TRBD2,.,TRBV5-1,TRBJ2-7,TGCGCCAGCAGCTTGGCCGGGACTAGCGGATTCTACGAGCAGTACTTC,CASSLAGTSGFYEQYF
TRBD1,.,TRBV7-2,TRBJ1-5,TGTGCCAGCAGCCGGACAGGGGCCCGCAATCAGCCCCAGCATTTT,CASSRTGARNQPQHF